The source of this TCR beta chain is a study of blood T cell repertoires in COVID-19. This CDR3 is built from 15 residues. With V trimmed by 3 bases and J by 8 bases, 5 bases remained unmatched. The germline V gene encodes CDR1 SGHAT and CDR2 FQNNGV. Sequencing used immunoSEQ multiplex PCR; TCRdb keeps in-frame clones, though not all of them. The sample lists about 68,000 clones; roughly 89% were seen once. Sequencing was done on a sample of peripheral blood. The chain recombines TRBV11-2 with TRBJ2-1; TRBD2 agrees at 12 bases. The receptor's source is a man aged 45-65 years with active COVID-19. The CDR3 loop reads CASSFWTSGEHEQFF. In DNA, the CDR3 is TGTGCCAGCAGCTTTTGGACTAGCGGGGAACATGAGCAGTTCTTC. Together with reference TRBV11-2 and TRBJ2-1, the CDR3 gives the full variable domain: EAGVAQSPRYKIIEKRQSVAFWCNPISGHATLYWYQQILGQGPKLLIQFQNNGVVDDSQLPKDRFSAERLKGVDSTLKIQPAKLEDSAVYLCASSFWTSGEHEQFFGPGTRLTVL.